This section outlines one T cell receptor beta chain sequence together with its context. In its sample, this clonotype was seen many times. What antigen it recognizes has not been identified. Base qualities are not provided; no much larger clone lies one nucleotide away. The data originate from a study of T cells in Graves' hyperthyroidism and ophthalmopathy (dated by TCRdb to about 2019). In terms of the full investigation: Peripheral blood was sampled at the time of initial diagnosis, prior to any treatment. To identify TCR V-J signatures that set the groups apart, the researchers used a discovery cohort of approximately 98 patients, made up of approximately 43 with Graves' ophthalmopathy and 55 to 65 with stable Graves' hyperthyroidism. An independent validation cohort of under 20 hyperthyroidism patients and 17 patients who later progressed to ophthalmopathy tested prospective prediction of ophthalmopathy. The approximately 100 discovery patients were divided at random into training and test sets in a 7:3 ratio. In more than 5 Graves' hyperthyroidism patients, the study also compared T-cell repertoires from thyroid tissue with T-cell repertoires from blood. Following sampling, methimazole starting at 30 mg daily was given to hyperthyroidism patients, and high-dose intravenous methylprednisolone was given to ophthalmopathy patients. The paper reports TCR Vbeta CDR3 sequencing of more than 120 peripheral blood samples: under 45 ophthalmopathy, 75 to 80 hyperthyroidism and approximately 17 progressor patients.

TCR beta CDR3 regions were amplified from RNA transcripts. A first-round RT-PCR of the TCR CDR3 used the HTBI primer set with the Qiagen OneStep RT-PCR kit. Libraries were constructed in a second round of multiplex PCR, after which size selection and purification were carried out. Paired-end sequencing of the libraries was performed with 100 bp reads on an Illumina HiSeq2000. On the authors' methods: SOAPnuke was used to process the raw data, removing reads that contained adapters or uncalled bases, had a mean Phred below 15, or lacked an exact match to the constant primer or identifier. COPE v1.2.5 was used to merge high-quality paired reads, and clonotypes were defined as unique nucleotide sequences. Clonotypes were aligned to IMGT TRBV, TRBD and TRBJ reference segments using MiTCR v1.1. The analysis included only V-J combinations with a frequency above 0.0001, which together covered around 99% of the repertoires. A TCS score was defined as the ratio of F50 (clonal expansion) to E x V (chaos), with BLOSUM62-based TCRdist applied between CDR3 peptides within each V-J. Welch's t-statistics and random forest reduced 500 to 550 V-J features to about 12, which were used in a naive Bayes classifier (R e1071). TCRdb reprocessed the public reads (quality trimming at Q25 with fastp, clone calling with MiXCR) and kept in-frame beta chains. One record per CDR3 amino acid sequence lists the most common genes and DNA. The authors' filters were not applied to this entry. For this sample the table gives about 350,000 distinct CDR3 sequences, of which over 15% were detected only once. The ten biggest clones cover roughly 15% of the sample.

Here is what the overall study found, with its caveats: Most expanded thyroid clonotypes (frequency above 0.001) were also detected in blood, suggesting blood repertoires may reflect thyroid immune responses. During validation, the model predicted progression to ophthalmopathy a median of roughly six months ahead of onset, with approximately 71% sensitivity and 72.22% specificity. Sample size was not statistically predetermined, and investigators were not blinded to group allocation. A 13 V-J signature model separated ophthalmopathy from stable hyperthyroidism, with around 91% sensitivity and about 81% specificity in cross-validation and 80%/75% in testing.

Moderately to severely active disease, a Clinical Activity Score of at least 3, a NOSPECS grade of at least 4, and a duration under 3 months were present in ophthalmopathy patients. The study excluded patients with uncontrolled infections, other autoimmune diseases, pregnancy or lactation. Diagnoses were based on clinical symptoms, serum thyroxine and TRAb, thyroid ultrasound and orbital computed tomography. PBMCs were separated from around 9.1 ml of fresh peripheral blood using Ficoll-Paque density gradient centrifugation. Total RNA was extracted with Trizol reagent, and quality was checked on an Agilent 2100 Bioanalyzer. The cysteine opens and the phenylalanine closes a CDR3 of 15 amino acids. Of the read, only the CDR3 DNA is kept; its 45 bases are in frame from base 1. V and J lose 0 bases and 0 bases, and a span of 11 bases separates them. From a lookup of the germline V gene (reference sequence), CDR1 and CDR2 are DFQATT and SNEGSKA.

The material sequenced was blood. The TCR sequence derives from a woman aged 40 to 55 with Graves' ophthalmopathy. The chain couples TRBV20-1 to TRBJ1-1; the D gene identity is not certain. The CDR3: CSARDLGFMNTEAFF. The nucleotide sequence reads as follows: TGCAGTGCTAGAGATCTCGGGTTTATGAACACTGAAGCTTTCTTT.